This is a list of T cell receptor beta chains from one sample in a study of cytomegalovirus exposure and HLA in healthy donors. Method: immunoSEQ multiplex PCR; TCRdb's copy keeps in-frame clones and lacks some. Altogether 65,000 to 95,000 clones are present, 75% being singletons, with the ten largest covering 9.5% to 15%. What was sequenced was PBMCs. The receptors were gathered from a man aged 65 to 85 in good health and CMV-seronegative. The CDR3 runs from the conserved cysteine through the conserved F or W. Each record gives: CDR3 protein, J gene, V gene, clone size. Clone size appears in some rows only: once, few, many, or a class for an expanded clone.

CASRQLDSTEAFF	TRBJ1-1	TRBV28	NA
CASSLGTSGNEQFF	TRBJ2-1	TRBV7-6	NA
CSVPRVAGGENTGELFF	TRBJ2-2	TRBV29-1	once
CASSVQGAANQPQHF	TRBJ1-5	TRBV2	NA
CASSLGTGGTYGYTF	TRBJ1-2	TRBV7-9	NA
CASSDAGDLETQYF	TRBJ2-5	TRBV6-1	NA
CASSQVSGDRASYEQYF	TRBJ2-7	TRBV4-1	NA
CAIRTGQGNTGELFF	TRBJ2-2	TRBV10-3	NA
CASSLEAGNQPQHF	TRBJ1-5	TRBV28	NA
CASSEQAGGGDGYTF	TRBJ1-2	TRBV6-1	NA
CAWNPQGGPQHF	TRBJ1-5	TRBV30	NA
CASSLDFRNTEAFF	TRBJ1-1	TRBV5-1	NA
CASSRGGYGYTF	TRBJ1-2	TRBV4-3	few
CASRERTGLNYEQYF	TRBJ2-7	TRBV12-2	NA
CASSGGQGLSSYGYTF	TRBJ1-2	TRBV2	NA
CASSPLGQVGAFF	TRBJ1-1	TRBV5-1	NA
CASSALASLNTEAFF	TRBJ1-1	TRBV6-1	NA
CASSLVAGGSTDTQYF	TRBJ2-3	TRBV5-1	NA
CASSLRPGSDTQYF	TRBJ2-3	TRBV11-2	NA
CASSNRARGYEQYF	TRBJ2-7	TRBV7-9	NA
CASSYSEDRGTEAFF	TRBJ1-1	TRBV6-5	few
CAGQPGTGEAGELFF	TRBJ2-2	TRBV6-6	few
CASSTAGGREETQYF	TRBJ2-5	TRBV5-1	NA
CASSLGDTDNEKLFF	TRBJ1-4	TRBV7-9	NA
CAISEAGRETQYF	TRBJ2-5	TRBV10-3	NA
CASSPGQGYGEQYF	TRBJ2-7	TRBV5-1	few
CASRRGQDTGELFF	TRBJ2-2	TRBV4-3	NA
CASSQAGTGSYNEQFF	TRBJ2-1	TRBV4-1	NA
CASSVTAGGGQETQYF	TRBJ2-5	TRBV9	NA
CASSLSGSAINEQFF	TRBJ2-1	TRBV5-1	NA
CASSYTGGSDEQYF	TRBJ2-7	TRBV6-5	NA
CASSRGGYNEQFF	TRBJ2-1	TRBV7-2	NA
CASSSGTGGMDTQYF	TRBJ2-3	TRBV6-6	NA
CASSPSRVYSYNEQFF	TRBJ2-1	TRBV7-2	few
CASGGTAISGNTIYF	TRBJ1-3	TRBV9	NA
CASSEGQGAFEKLFF	TRBJ1-4	TRBV10-1	few
CACGGGTDTQYF	TRBJ2-3	TRBV10-2	NA
CASSSGGARTDTQYF	TRBJ2-3	TRBV5-1	NA
CASRGGGATTNEKLFF	TRBJ1-4	TRBV27	NA
CASSKGGGDTQYF	TRBJ2-3	TRBV21-1	NA
CASRDQENTEAFF	TRBJ1-1	TRBV10-2	NA
CASRSDRSSYNEQFF	TRBJ2-1	TRBV6-5	NA
CSASGGDTQYF	TRBJ2-3	TRBV20-1	NA
CASSPGNYGYTF	TRBJ1-2	TRBV6-1	NA
CASSSFRGTNTEAFF	TRBJ1-1	TRBV7-2	NA
CASSLGAGVTTDTQYF	TRBJ2-3	TRBV5-1	NA
CASSSRDRGSYEQYF	TRBJ2-7	TRBV11-2	NA
CASSYGGSDYEQYF	TRBJ2-7	TRBV6-5	NA
CASLLGGSIYEQYF	TRBJ2-7	TRBV10-2	few